The entry that follows covers one TCR beta chain sequence. No antigen is known for it. PCR was performed a second time for 7 to 11 cycles using a sample-barcoded 5' primer and a J-beta primer mix. TCRdb processed the 5' RACE reads anew with MiXCR; each CDR3 protein has one entry. The sample shows 850,000 to 1,300,000 distinct CDR3 sequences, 45% of them seen only once. Every donor gave 9 to 10 milliliters of peripheral blood. Researchers report isolating at least 6.5 million PBMCs per sample. The sample is drawn from a study of blood T cells in healthy people across ages. Whole-study findings and limits: Without sorted subsets, naive and antigen-experienced compartments could not be conclusively compared. It was found that TCR beta diversity correlated strongly with the percentage of naive T cells.

Germline loops: CDR1 MNHEY, CDR2 SVGEGT. Trimming took off 6 bases at V and 4 bases at J, with 11 bases between the two ends. The CDR3 is 13 residues long. Source material: blood. The V gene is TRBV6-2 or TRBV6-3, the J gene TRBJ2-3, with no clear D. This receptor was identified in a woman in her fifties or sixties in good health. CDR3 residues: CASSQPGADTQYF. DNA of the CDR3: TGTGCCAGCAGCCAGCCTGGGGCAGATACGCAGTATTTT.